This TCR beta chain was observed in a study of T cells after yellow fever vaccination. Study in general: Libraries from low-cell-number fractions were prepared with the SMART-Seq v4 Ultra Low Input RNA kit.

5'RACE template switching produced TCR cDNA carrying a universal primer site and UMIs. TCRdb called the 5' RACE reads again in MiXCR, with one record for every CDR3 protein. The repertoire holds 250,000 to 400,000 distinct CDR3 sequences, with around 4.3% as singletons. This clonotype was seen at least ten times. Its antigen is as yet unknown. Study-wide results and caveats: The booster saw the reappearance of most primary-vaccination clones (nearly 98% CD4, about 90% CD8). FACS-sorted repertoires could contain abundant clonotypes contaminating from the bulk population.

Looked up from germline, CDR1 is SGHRS and CDR2 is YFSETQ. CDR3 length equals 12 residues. V was cut by 7 bases and J by 2 bases, with 9 bases left in between. This TCR was sampled from a man aged 18 to 35 who received the YFV17D yellow fever vaccine. The V and J genes are TRBV5-1 and TRBJ1-1; D might be TRBD1 (5 bases). The starting material was PBMCs, obtained 15 days after the yellow fever booster vaccination. CDR3 in amino acids: CASRTPNTEAFF. CDR3 sequence (DNA): TGCGCCAGCCGGACACCCAACACTGAAGCTTTCTTT.